These 18 T cell receptor beta chains share one sample of origin, sequenced in a study of cytomegalovirus exposure and HLA in healthy donors. The PCR ran on 60 Vbeta and 13 Jbeta primers. The method was immunoSEQ multiplex PCR; TCRdb's version includes in-frame clones alone and lacks a portion of them. Altogether roughly 99,000 clones are present, less than 80% being singletons, with the ten largest covering roughly 7.8%. The sample taken for sequencing was PBMCs. The source of these receptors is a man in his thirties or forties in good health and CMV-seronegative.

V gene TRBV7-2 combines with J gene TRBJ2-5; D may be TRBD1 (6 bases). V was trimmed by 7 bases and J by 5 bases, leaving 14 bases between them. Germline V gene data show CDR1 as SGHTA and CDR2 as FQGNSA. The CDR3 contains 13 residues. CDR3 amino acids: CASNRPGVETQYF. The CDR3, as DNA: TGTGCCAGCAACAGGCCAGGGGTGGAGACCCAGTACTTC.

The CDR3 DNA reads as TGTGCCAGCAGCCCAGACAGCACCACCTTCTACGAGCAGTACTTC. Translating gives CASSPDSTTFYEQYF. The chain employs TRBV5-5 and TRBJ2-7, with a possible D match to TRBD1 (5 bases). The germline V gene has CDR1 SGHKS and CDR2 YYEKEE (reference sequence). This CDR3 has 15 amino acids. The V end lost 4 bases, the J end lost 3 bases, and 17 bases lay between the germline ends.

V usage is TRBV5-1 and J usage is TRBJ2-2; 8 nucleotides agree with TRBD1. Germline V gene sequence: CDR1 SGHRS, CDR2 YFSETQ. This CDR3 region has 16 residues. V lost 0 bases, J lost 3 bases, and 4 bases stayed unmatched. CDR3 loop: CASSLGPTGDTGELFF. CDR3 DNA sequence: TGCGCCAGCAGCTTGGGCCCGACAGGGGACACCGGGGAGCTGTTTTTT.

The rearrangement uses TRBV7-2 and TRBJ2-6; tentatively, D is TRBD2 (7 bases). The ends were cut back, 1 base at V and 0 bases at J, with 13 bases in the middle. The germline CDR1 and CDR2 sequences are SGHTA and FQGNSA. CDR3 length equals 18 residues. Here the CDR3 DNA reads TGTGCCAGCAGCTTAGTTGGGGGGGGCAGCTCTGGGGCCAACGTCCTGACTTTC. Translation: CASSLVGGGSSGANVLTF.

The chain has TRBV21-1 and TRBJ2-4; the table's TRBD2 call for D was not verified on the DNA. TRBV21-1 is recorded as a pseudogene. The CDR3 covers 20 residues. This CDR3 reads CASSKEIRTSGRMAKNIQYF. CDR3 bases: TGTGCCAGCAGCAAAGAGATCAGGACTAGCGGGAGGATGGCCAAAAACATTCAGTACTTC.

This chain links TRBV9 with TRBJ2-5; 7 bases fit TRBD2. From germline, CDR1 is SGDLS and CDR2 YYNGEE. The V and J ends lost 4 bases and 5 bases, in that order; junction bases with no gene match: 20. This CDR3 region has 18 residues. CDR3 in amino acids: CASSPRESGQRGRETQYF. CDR3 bases: TGTGCCAGCAGCCCCCGGGAGTCGGGCCAGCGGGGTCGGGAGACCCAGTACTTC.

The gene calls are TRBV5-5 and TRBJ1-1; D is unclear. Trimming cost V 3 bases and J 10 bases, with 19 bases left between them. CDR1 SGHKS and CDR2 YYEKEE come from the germline V gene (reference sequence). The CDR3 sequence is 14 residues long. CDR3 in amino acids: CASSSTGVGSSAFF. In DNA, the CDR3 is TGTGCCAGCAGCTCCACCGGGGTGGGGAGCTCAGCTTTCTTT.

The J gene is TRBJ2-4, the V gene TRBV5-4; TRBD1 matches at 7 bases. J gave up 0 bases and V 3 bases, and 6 bases lay outside the gene matches. Germline CDR1 SGHNT, CDR2 YYREEE (reference sequence). CDR3 length: 16 residues. This CDR3 reads CASSSQDRIAKNIQYF. CDR3 nucleotides: TGTGCCAGCAGCTCCCAGGACAGGATAGCCAAAAACATTCAGTACTTC.

In this sample, this clone turned up a few times. This rearrangement joins TRBV28 to TRBJ2-3, with D perhaps matching TRBD2 (6 bases). CDR1 is MDHEN and CDR2 is SYDVKM in the germline V gene. The CDR3 contains 19 residues. The V end lost 2 bases, the J end lost 0 bases, and 21 bases lay between the germline ends. Here the CDR3 reads CASSLGFWMEGPSTDTQYF. The CDR3 nucleotides are TGTGCCAGCAGTTTAGGTTTTTGGATGGAGGGCCCGAGCACAGATACGCAGTATTTT. Together with reference TRBV28 and TRBJ2-3, the CDR3 gives the full variable domain: DVKVTQSSRYLVKRTGEKVFLECVQDMDHENMFWYRQDPGLGLRLIYFSYDVKMKEKGDIPEGYSVSREKKERFSLILESASTNQTSMYLCASSLGFWMEGPSTDTQYFGPGTRLTVL.

This clone has a handful of counts. The gene calls are TRBV19 and TRBJ1-2; D is perhaps TRBD1 (5 bases). The germline V gene has CDR1 LNHDA and CDR2 SQIVND (reference sequence). CDR3 size: 15 residues. Between the trimmed V and J ends, which lost 3 bases and 2 bases, there was a span of 13 bases. Here the CDR3 DNA reads TGTGCCAGTAGTATTTCGGGACTCACGAACTATGGCTACACCTTC. Its translation is CASSISGLTNYGYTF.

This chain links TRBV2 with TRBJ2-2, with 11 bases aligning to TRBD2. V shed 3 bases and J 0 bases; nucleotides not matched to a gene: 3. CDR3 length equals 17 residues. Germline V lookup: CDR1 SNHLY, CDR2 FYNNEI. CDR3 in DNA: TGTGCCAGCAGTGAGTTTAGCGGGAGGGCGAACACCGGGGAGCTGTTTTTT. This gives the protein CASSEFSGRANTGELFF.

This clone was seen more than once but under ten times. The chain links TRBV10-3 to TRBJ2-7, with TRBD2 matching 13 bases. V shed 6 bases, J shed 6 bases, and the junction held 11 bases outside the gene matches. CDR1 and CDR2 (germline): ENHRY, SYGVKD. The CDR3 runs 16 residues. The CDR3 sequence is CAIRFSGTSGKGEQYF. In nucleotides, the CDR3 is TGTGCCATCAGGTTCTCCGGGACTAGCGGGAAGGGCGAGCAGTACTTC.

The chain employs TRBV28 and TRBJ2-7; 8 bases are a match to TRBD2. Germline loops: CDR1 MDHEN, CDR2 SYDVKM. V lost 6 bases and J lost 4; bases outside the gene matches: 11. This CDR3 is built from 15 residues. The DNA for the CDR3 is TGTGCCAGCAGGTCGGGAGGGCAGGACACGTACGAGCAGTACTTC. This gives the protein CASRSGGQDTYEQYF. Complete variable domain (other parts from reference TRBV28 and TRBJ2-7): DVKVTQSSRYLVKRTGEKVFLECVQDMDHENMFWYRQDPGLGLRLIYFSYDVKMKEKGDIPEGYSVSREKKERFSLILESASTNQTSMYLCASRSGGQDTYEQYFGPGTRLTVT.

As concerns this clone: Other DNA sequences in the same sample also yield this CDR3. The chain employs TRBV6-5 and TRBJ2-1; TRBD2 matches at 11 bases. Germline CDR1 reads MNHEY; CDR2 reads SVGAGI. The ends lost 6 bases at V and 5 bases at J; junction bases unmatched: 6. The CDR3 sequence is 15 residues long. CDR3: CASSRPSGRNNEQFF. CDR3 sequence (DNA): TGTGCCAGCAGCAGGCCTAGCGGGAGGAACAATGAGCAGTTCTTC.

This clone was counted a few times. The chain couples TRBV11-3 to TRBJ2-3; 7 nucleotides agree with TRBD2. The junction had 5 bases not matched to a gene; V was cut back by 1 base and J by 4 bases. There are 15 residues in the CDR3. Per the germline V gene, CDR1 is SGHNT and CDR2 is YENEEA. CDR3 in amino acids: CASSLVGGSSDTQYF. The DNA of the CDR3 is TGTGCCAGCAGCTTAGTTGGCGGGAGCTCAGATACGCAGTATTTT. The full variable domain, in which reference TRBV11-3 and TRBJ2-3 provide the parts outside the CDR3, is EAGVVQSPRYKIIEKKQPVAFWCNPISGHNTLYWYLQNLGQGPELLIRYENEEAVDDSQLPKDRFSAERLKGVDSTLKIQPAELGDSAVYLCASSLVGGSSDTQYFGPGTRLTVL.

This clone was picked up a small number of times. The V call is TRBV25-1, the J call TRBJ2-7; 9 bases agree with TRBD1. Germline V gene lookup returns CDR1 MGHDK and CDR2 SYGVNS. Trimming removed 6 bases from V and 7 bases from J; junction bases left unmatched: 7. This CDR3 comprises 13 residues. The CDR3 DNA is TGTGCCAGCAGACAGGGGGCGCTTGAAGAGCAGTACTTC. As protein: CASRQGALEEQYF.

J is TRBJ1-3 and V is TRBV5-4; D not resolved. Germline V gives CDR1 SGHNT, CDR2 YYREEE (reference sequence). CDR3 length: 19 amino acids. V was trimmed by 1 base and J by 2 bases, leaving 22 bases between them. For the CDR3, the DNA is TGTGCCAGCAGCTTGTCATTGGCAGGCCGCTCCGACCCTGGAAACACCATATATTTT. Translation gives CASSLSLAGRSDPGNTIYF.

About this clone itself: Different DNA sequences within this sample yield the same CDR3. The gene calls are TRBV28 and TRBJ2-7; TRBD1 agrees at 9 bases. Germline V gives CDR1 MDHEN, CDR2 SYDVKM. The CDR3 covers 14 residues. V trimming: 6 bases; J trimming: 4 bases; junction bases outside the gene matches: 7. The CDR3 here is CASSPGTGTYEQYF. The CDR3 DNA reads as TGTGCCAGCAGCCCCGGGACAGGGACATACGAGCAGTACTTC. Supplemented by reference TRBV28 and TRBJ2-7, the full variable domain reads DVKVTQSSRYLVKRTGEKVFLECVQDMDHENMFWYRQDPGLGLRLIYFSYDVKMKEKGDIPEGYSVSREKKERFSLILESASTNQTSMYLCASSPGTGTYEQYFGPGTRLTVT.